Detailed here is one T cell receptor beta chain. The data were obtained in a study of monozygotic twins with inflammatory bowel disease. TCRdb re-called the 5' RACE reads and shows each CDR3 protein once, DNA omitted. Its listing shows 350,000 to 400,000 distinct CDR3 sequences. Germline V gene sequence: CDR1 DFQATT, CDR2 SNEGSKA (reference sequence). The CDR3 has 14 residues. This sequence joins TRBV20-1 and TRBJ1-5; TCRdb selects TRBD1, and the lack of DNA leaves this call unchecked. The clonotype was recovered from a human donor with ulcerative colitis or Crohn's disease, or a healthy co-twin of an affected twin (not recorded which). The material sequenced was blood. The chain's CDR3 is CSARRDSTNQPQHF.